The next 4 T cell receptor beta chains were all read from a single sample in a study of T cell responses to AZD1222 COVID-19 vaccine. Clones were sequenced by immunoSEQ multiplex PCR, and TCRdb holds only the in-frame ones, with some missing. The data contain approximately 110,000 clones, about 90% of them seen just once; the ten biggest clones take up approximately 9.3%. The sample here was peripheral blood, taken on day 0 of AZD1222 vaccination. The receptors stem from an adult in good health.

The rearrangement links TRBV7-8 to TRBJ2-1; 7 positions agree with TRBD2. The V segment lost 1 base and the J segment 7 bases; nucleotides outside the gene matches: 19. This CDR3 has 19 residues. CDR1 is SGHVS, CDR2 FQNEAQ, per germline. The CDR3 loop is CASSLVARWAGEVRNEQFF. DNA for the CDR3: TGTGCCAGCAGCTTAGTAGCCCGTTGGGCGGGGGAGGTTAGGAATGAGCAGTTCTTC. Full variable domain (outside the CDR3, taken from reference TRBV7-8 and TRBJ2-1): GAGVSQSPRYKVAKRGQDVALRCDPISGHVSLFWYQQALGQGPEFLTYFQNEAQLDKSGLPSDRFFAERPEGSVSTLKIQRTQQEDSAVYLCASSLVARWAGEVRNEQFFGPGTRLTVL.

The V and J genes are TRBV7-3 and TRBJ2-7; 9 bases are a match to TRBD1. The J segment lost 1 base and the V segment lost 2 bases, leaving 0 bases of the junction unmatched. The CDR3 contains 14 residues. Germline assignment: CDR1 SGHTA and CDR2 FQGTGA. As DNA, the CDR3 is TGTGCCAGCAGCTTAGGGACAGGGTCCTACGAGCAGTACTTC. Translated: CASSLGTGSYEQYF.

This rearrangement joins TRBV5-6 to TRBJ1-1; 9 bases align to TRBD1. The CDR3 loop spans 15 amino acids. With V trimmed by 4 bases and J by 5 bases, 9 bases remained unmatched. Per the germline V gene, CDR1 is SGHDT and CDR2 is YYEEEE. This CDR3 reads CASSGGQGGPTEAFF. The CDR3 coding sequence is TGTGCCAGCAGCGGGGGACAGGGAGGCCCTACTGAAGCTTTCTTT.

V is TRBV3-1 (or the pseudogene TRBV3-2) and J is TRBJ2-1; D is unclear. There are 12 residues in the CDR3. Germline CDR1 and CDR2: LGHDT and YNNKEL (reference sequence). Trimming stripped 4 bases from V and 6 bases from J, with 7 bases between. CDR3 in DNA: TGTGCCAGCAGCCGTTTGGTCAATGAGCAGTTCTTC. Protein product: CASSRLVNEQFF.